This paragraph covers one T cell receptor (beta chain) sequence. The data were obtained in a study of blood T cell repertoires in COVID-19. Original processing notes: Reference gene primer amplification yielded estimated nucleated cell counts. The data were produced by immunoSEQ multiplex PCR, yet TCRdb's version contains in-frame clones alone and is incomplete. That table supplies the V and J calls and clone size; D and trimming were determined from the DNA. Altogether about 140,000 clones are present, more than 65% being singletons, with the ten largest covering approximately 8%. CDR3 length equals 16 residues. Germline loops: CDR1 SGDLS, CDR2 YYNGEE. Trimming removed 2 bases from V and 0 bases from J, with 11 bases in between.

This clonotype was sampled from a human donor in a cohort sampled during active COVID-19. Input material: peripheral blood. The chain employs TRBV9 and TRBJ2-2; D perhaps matches TRBD2 (6 bases). DNA for the CDR3: TGTGCCAGCAGCGTCCTAGCGCGCGCGAACACCGGGGAGCTGTTTTTT. Amino acid sequence: CASSVLARANTGELFF.